This TCR beta chain was sequenced for a study of shared clonotypes between healthy human individuals. The input for sorted-subset replicate PCRs was roughly 180 ng DNA, about 30,000 T cell genomes. Profiled with immunoSEQ multiplex PCR; TCRdb holds only in-frame clones, not every one. This table holds 2 million or so clones, over 85% found once. Notes on this clone: Its matching antigen is unknown.

The CDR3 spans 14 residues. V trimming: 0 bases; J trimming: 7 bases; junction bases outside the gene matches: 3. Germline assignment: CDR1 SGHDT and CDR2 YYEEEE. Findings of the study overall: In general, naive subsets displayed greater estimated richness than memory subsets did.

V usage is TRBV5-6 and J usage is TRBJ1-3; TRBD1 matches 8 bases. The sequence came from a man between 18 and 35 years old in good health. The sample comprised naive CD4+ T cells sorted from blood. Subset reported: CD45RA+ positively selected. CDR3 in DNA: TGTGCCAGCAGCTTGGATCAGGGGGCTAACACCATATATTTT. Protein: CASSLDQGANTIYF.